Listed here is a single T cell receptor beta chain. Its specificity is unknown. The data stem from a study of T cells in narcolepsy. Background on the study: Donors had narcolepsy type 1 or type 2, or were healthy controls. General study points: HCRT-specific and TRIB2-specific autoreactive clonotypes appeared among same-patient CSF and blood CD4+ clonotypes. Some memory CD4+ repertoires had no autoreactive clone sequences. Healthy controls reportedly lacked the autoreactive clonotypes serially found in patients' blood.

The data were produced by immunoSEQ multiplex PCR, yet TCRdb's version contains in-frame clones alone and is incomplete. The sample lists some 30,000 clones, roughly 87% occurring once. The CDR3 is made up of 15 amino acids. With V trimmed by 3 bases and J by 2 bases, 3 bases remained unmatched. In germline, CDR1 is SGHTA, CDR2 FQGNSA. This rearrangement joins TRBV7-2 to TRBJ1-5, with 8 bases lining up with TRBD1. The specimen was CD45RA- memory CD4+ T cells from PBMCs. This receptor was obtained from a human donor with narcolepsy. The CDR3 here is CASSFGQGGNQPQHF. The CDR3, as DNA: TGTGCCAGCAGCTTCGGACAGGGCGGCAATCAGCCCCAGCATTTT.